This section outlines one T cell receptor (beta chain) sequence together with its context. Germline values: CDR1 PRHDT, CDR2 FYEKMQ (reference sequence). The CDR3 runs to 19 residues. V shed 3 bases, J shed 9 bases, and the junction held 16 bases outside the gene matches. The sample is drawn from a study of blood T cell repertoires in COVID-19. On the study more broadly: The samples span acute and convalescent COVID-19 from the United States, Italy and Spain. T cells, B-cell-depleted T cells, or PBMCs supplied cDNA or gDNA.

In the original processing: Estimation of nucleated cell counts was performed using reference gene primer amplification. Assay used: immunoSEQ multiplex PCR; TCRdb lists only in-frame clones, some missing. The D gene and trimming were derived from the DNA, and the V and J assignments and clone size from that table. The repertoire holds 150,000 or so clones, with roughly four fifths as singletons. The specimen was peripheral blood. This chain links TRBV13 with TRBJ2-1, with 14 bases aligning to TRBD2. The clonotype was recovered from a woman aged 80 or older with acute or convalescent COVID-19. The CDR3 region has the DNA TGTGCCAGCAGCTTCGGGACACTCGGGACTAGCGGGAGAGTGGGTGAGCAGTTCTTC. It is translated as CASSFGTLGTSGRVGEQFF.